Each of the 30 T cell receptor beta chains below was sequenced from the same sample in a study of blood T cell repertoires in COVID-19. Sequencing used immunoSEQ multiplex PCR; TCRdb keeps in-frame clones, though not all of them. The sample consists of approximately 300,000 clones, 90% of them appearing once. Sample: peripheral blood. Receptor source: a woman in her twenties or thirties with COVID-19, enrolled during active disease.

The V and J genes are TRBV9 and TRBJ2-3; maybe TRBD2 (5 bases). The germline CDR1 and CDR2 sequences are SGDLS and YYNGEE. Trimming removed 3 bases from V and 1 base from J, with 12 bases in between. CDR3 length equals 15 residues. In nucleotides, the CDR3 is TGTGCCAGCAGCGCTGCGGGTCTCCGCACAGATACGCAGTATTTT. Protein sequence: CASSAAGLRTDTQYF.

The chain has TRBV7-3 and TRBJ2-1; the D gene is possibly TRBD2 (6 bases). Between the trimmed V and J ends, which lost 2 bases and 10 bases, there was a span of 18 bases. The CDR3 has 15 residues. CDR1 is SGHTA and CDR2 is FQGTGA in the germline V gene. In DNA form, the CDR3 reads TGTGCCAGCAGCTTAGCAGGCCGGGGACTGAGGGAGCAGTTCTTC. Its translation: CASSLAGRGLREQFF.

This rearrangement joins TRBV4-1 to TRBJ2-1; D is possibly TRBD2 (5 bases). Per the germline V gene, CDR1 is MGHRA and CDR2 is YSYEKL. V lost 5 bases and J 6 bases, leaving 14 bases between the germline ends. There are 14 residues in the CDR3. Here the CDR3 reads CASSSLVRVNEQFF. As DNA, the CDR3 is TGCGCCAGCAGCTCATTAGTGAGGGTCAATGAGCAGTTCTTC.

The gene calls are TRBV4-1 and TRBJ2-5, with D maybe TRBD2 (6 bases). Germline assignment: CDR1 MGHRA and CDR2 YSYEKL. The length of the CDR3 is 18 residues. Trimming removed 0 bases at V and 1 base at J, with 18 bases between. The CDR3 loop is CASSQDPPGLGGQETQYF. For the CDR3, the DNA is TGCGCCAGCAGCCAAGACCCCCCAGGGCTGGGAGGCCAAGAGACCCAGTACTTC.

V usage is TRBV15 and J usage is TRBJ2-1; D is ambiguous. Germline V gene lookup returns CDR1 LNHNV and CDR2 YYDKDF (reference sequence). V lost 3 bases to trimming and J lost 6 bases, with 18 bases between them. The CDR3 covers 16 residues. Here the CDR3 reads CATSSYLPLDGNEQFF. CDR3 in DNA: TGTGCCACCAGCAGCTACCTCCCCCTTGATGGCAATGAGCAGTTCTTC.

V gene TRBV5-1 combines with J gene TRBJ2-2; 8 bases match TRBD1. V lost 0 bases to trimming and J lost 5 bases; unmatched junction nucleotides: 6. Germline CDR1 and CDR2: SGHRS and YFSETQ. The CDR3 covers 16 residues. The CDR3 region is CASSLDLGQGTGELFF. The DNA for the CDR3 is TGCGCCAGCAGCTTGGACTTAGGACAGGGTACCGGGGAGCTGTTTTTT. The whole variable domain, remainder taken from reference TRBV5-1 and TRBJ2-2, is KAGVTQTPRYLIKTRGQQVTLSCSPISGHRSVSWYQQTPGQGLQFLFEYFSETQRNKGNFPGRFSGRQFSNSRSEMNVSTLELGDSALYLCASSLDLGQGTGELFFGEGSRLTVL.

This chain connects TRBV6-2 or TRBV6-3 to TRBJ1-5; D perhaps matches TRBD1 (6 bases). CDR1 and CDR2 from the germline V gene are MNHEY and SVGEGT. The CDR3 runs 15 residues. The V gene lost 4 bases and the J gene lost 0 bases, with 10 bases spanning the gap. CDR3 sequence reads: CASSSGVDSNQPQHF. For the CDR3, the DNA is TGTGCCAGCAGTTCAGGGGTGGATAGCAATCAGCCCCAGCATTTT.

The V and J genes are TRBV19 and TRBJ1-1, with 7 bases matching TRBD1. This CDR3 is built from 14 residues. Unmatched junction bases numbered 6, after V lost 5 bases and J lost 3 bases. Germline V CDR1 and CDR2: LNHDA, SQIVND (reference sequence). This chain's CDR3 is CASSPRQGHTEAFF. CDR3 in DNA: TGTGCCAGTAGTCCCCGACAGGGTCACACTGAAGCTTTCTTT.

The chain carries TRBV11-2 and TRBJ2-5, with 13 bases matching TRBD2. Trimming took 1 base from V and 0 from J; bases not matched to a gene: 2. Per the germline V gene, CDR1 is SGHAT and CDR2 is FQNNGV. This CDR3 spans 17 amino acids. The CDR3 DNA reads as TGTGCCAGCAGCTTAGGGGGGACTAGCGGGAACCAAGAGACCCAGTACTTC. As protein: CASSLGGTSGNQETQYF. Combining the CDR3 with reference TRBV11-2 and TRBJ2-5 gives the whole variable domain EAGVAQSPRYKIIEKRQSVAFWCNPISGHATLYWYQQILGQGPKLLIQFQNNGVVDDSQLPKDRFSAERLKGVDSTLKIQPAKLEDSAVYLCASSLGGTSGNQETQYFGPGTRLLVL.

V and J are TRBV4-1 and TRBJ1-4; the D is unclear. Germline CDR1 MGHRA, CDR2 YSYEKL. This CDR3 is 14 amino acids long. V lost 7 bases and J lost 6, with 15 bases in between. For the CDR3, the DNA is TGCGCCAGCAATCATCAAGCGTCGGATGAAAAACTGTTTTTT. Translation: CASNHQASDEKLFF.

The chain links TRBV4-1 to TRBJ1-1; D not resolved. This CDR3 comprises 15 residues. V was cut by 1 base and J by 0 bases, with 9 bases left in between. Per germline, CDR1 MGHRA and CDR2 YSYEKL. The CDR3 DNA is TGCGCCAGCAGCCAAGGGTCAGGTATGAACACTGAAGCTTTCTTT. It translates to CASSQGSGMNTEAFF.

A single count supports this clone. The sample contains more than one DNA sequence encoding this CDR3. This sequence joins TRBV5-1 and TRBJ2-7; D possibly corresponds to TRBD2 (6 bases). This CDR3 is 14 amino acids long. CDR1 SGHRS and CDR2 YFSETQ come from the germline V gene. The V end was cut by 0 bases, the J end by 4 bases, with 11 bases between. The CDR3 is CASSLEDRGYEQYF. Written as DNA, the CDR3 is TGCGCCAGCAGCTTGGAGGACCGGGGGTACGAGCAGTACTTC.

The chain carries TRBV28 and TRBJ1-1, with TRBD1 identical over 7 bases. Germline CDR1 and CDR2: MDHEN and SYDVKM. Germline trimming cut 5 bases from V and 4 bases from J; bases unmatched to any gene: 22. CDR3 length: 19 amino acids. CDR3 bases: TGTGCCAGCAGTCACAGACAGGGAAAAGCTTTTGGGGGGCGCACTGAAGCTTTCTTT. This sequence encodes CASSHRQGKAFGGRTEAFF. The whole variable domain, remainder taken from reference TRBV28 and TRBJ1-1, is DVKVTQSSRYLVKRTGEKVFLECVQDMDHENMFWYRQDPGLGLRLIYFSYDVKMKEKGDIPEGYSVSREKKERFSLILESASTNQTSMYLCASSHRQGKAFGGRTEAFFGQGTRLTVV.

The chain combines TRBV6-5 with TRBJ2-1; 9 nucleotides line up with TRBD2. The J segment lost 9 bases and the V segment lost 0 bases, leaving 6 bases of the junction unmatched. Germline V lookup: CDR1 MNHEY, CDR2 SVGAGI. CDR3 length: 15 residues. The CDR3 reads CASSYSSGGQGEQFF. The CDR3 bases are TGTGCCAGCAGTTACTCGAGCGGGGGGCAGGGTGAGCAGTTCTTC.

The chain has TRBV19 and TRBJ1-1, with D possibly being TRBD1 (5 bases). The V gene's germline CDR1 is LNHDA and CDR2 SQIVND (reference sequence). This CDR3 region has 15 residues. V gave up 4 bases and J gave up 4 bases, with 16 bases separating them. The CDR3 sequence is CASSRLALGGTEAFF. The CDR3 nucleotides read TGTGCCAGTAGTAGGCTGGCTTTGGGGGGCACTGAAGCTTTCTTT. Based on the CDR3 plus reference TRBV19 and TRBJ1-1, the full variable domain is DGGITQSPKYLFRKEGQNVTLSCEQNLNHDAMYWYRQDPGQGLRLIYYSQIVNDFQKGDIAEGYSVSREKKESFPLTVTSAQKNPTAFYLCASSRLALGGTEAFFGQGTRLTVV.

The gene calls are TRBV5-5 and TRBJ2-5, with 7 bases lining up with TRBD1. The length of the CDR3 is 14 residues. V lost 4 bases and J lost 0; bases outside the gene matches: 3. The germline gives CDR1 SGHKS, CDR2 YYEKEE (reference sequence). CDR3 DNA sequence: TGTGCCAGCAGCCGGGACAGCAACCAAGAGACCCAGTACTTC. Protein sequence: CASSRDSNQETQYF.

This clone was seen just once. The J gene is TRBJ1-2, the V gene TRBV7-2; D gene ambiguous. CDR1 is SGHTA, CDR2 FQGNSA, per germline. The CDR3 has 14 amino acids. V was clipped by 6 bases and J by 4 bases, with 15 bases between them. CDR3 in DNA: TGTGCCAGCAGGAGACCGGGGAATCTCTATGGCTACACCTTC. This codes for CASRRPGNLYGYTF.

The chain employs TRBV20-1 and TRBJ2-5, with unresolved D. CDR3 length: 8 residues. Trimming cost V 1 base and J 14 bases, with 5 bases left between them. Germline-derived CDR1 and CDR2 are DFQATT and SNEGSKA (reference sequence). The CDR3 region is CSARGRYF. As DNA, the CDR3 is TGCAGTGCTAGAGGCAGATACTTC.

The chain employs TRBV3-1 (or the pseudogene TRBV3-2) and TRBJ2-3; possibly TRBD2 for D (6 bases). The length of the CDR3 is 15 residues. V lost 4 bases, J lost 1 base, and 12 bases lay in between. The germline gives CDR1 LGHDT, CDR2 YNNKEL (reference sequence). CDR3 sequence reads: CASSPGGVRTDTQYF. As DNA, the CDR3 is TGTGCCAGCAGCCCCGGGGGAGTACGCACAGATACGCAGTATTTT.

This clone was counted a few times. The chain uses TRBV2 and TRBJ2-7; D unclear. V was trimmed by 7 bases and J by 0 bases, leaving 7 bases between them. The CDR3 has 12 residues. Looked up from germline, CDR1 is SNHLY and CDR2 is FYNNEI. The CDR3 DNA is TGTGCCAGCAAATACGGCTCCTACGAGCAGTACTTC. Encoded protein: CASKYGSYEQYF.

V usage is TRBV4-1 and J usage is TRBJ1-2; D unresolved. In germline, CDR1 is MGHRA, CDR2 YSYEKL. V was cut by 0 bases and J by 4 bases, with 15 bases left in between. The length of the CDR3 is 16 residues. The CDR3 DNA reads as TGCGCCAGCAGCCAAGAATCTGGTAACAGCCTCTATGGCTACACCTTC. It translates to CASSQESGNSLYGYTF.

The chain carries TRBV5-1 and TRBJ1-3; 10 bases line up with TRBD1. The CDR3 is made up of 16 amino acids. V dropped 3 bases and J dropped 2; count of bases not matched to a gene: 5. Germline V gene lookup returns CDR1 SGHRS and CDR2 YFSETQ. The CDR3, as DNA: TGCGCCAGCAGCTCCTCCGGGACAGGGGCTGGAAACACCATATATTTT. Encoded protein: CASSSSGTGAGNTIYF. Variable domain in full (rest from reference TRBV5-1 and TRBJ1-3): KAGVTQTPRYLIKTRGQQVTLSCSPISGHRSVSWYQQTPGQGLQFLFEYFSETQRNKGNFPGRFSGRQFSNSRSEMNVSTLELGDSALYLCASSSSGTGAGNTIYFGEGSWLTVV.

The chain recombines TRBV28 with TRBJ2-3; 8 bases agree with TRBD1. Germline V gene data show CDR1 as MDHEN and CDR2 as SYDVKM. The length of the CDR3 is 15 residues. J was trimmed by 3 bases and V by 4 bases; bases with no gene match: 6. The CDR3 DNA reads as TGTGCCAGCAGTTCCCACGACAGGGGTACAGATACGCAGTATTTT. Protein: CASSSHDRGTDTQYF.

CDR3 sequence reads: CASRAPGEKLFF. In DNA, the CDR3 is TGTGCCAGCAGGGCTCCGGGGGAAAAACTGTTTTTT. The V and J genes are TRBV28 and TRBJ1-4; no firm D call. Germline CDR1 reads MDHEN; CDR2 reads SYDVKM. V was pared by 6 bases and J by 8 bases, with 10 bases between. This CDR3 contains 12 residues.

This chain joins TRBV6-5 and TRBJ1-1; 8 bases agree with TRBD1. The CDR3 totals 14 residues. CDR1 is MNHEY, CDR2 SVGAGI, per germline. Trimming removed 7 bases from V and 12 bases from J; junction bases left unmatched: 16. The CDR3 nucleotides are TGTGCCAGCACCGATCCTAGATGGGACAGGCGGTCTTTCTTT. Translated, it gives CASTDPRWDRRSFF.

The V call is TRBV29-1, the J call TRBJ2-6; possible D gene TRBD1, 6 bases. The V and J ends lost 4 bases and 0 bases respectively, with 13 bases between them. The CDR3 runs 16 residues. Germline V gene lookup returns CDR1 SQVTM and CDR2 ANQGSEA. The CDR3 DNA reads as TGCAGCGTTGTGCGGACAGAAATCTCTGGGGCCAACGTCCTGACTTTC. Translation: CSVVRTEISGANVLTF.

The J gene is TRBJ2-3, the V gene TRBV28; tentatively, D is TRBD1 (5 bases). V was shortened by 5 bases and J by 0 bases, with 12 bases between the two germline ends. CDR3 length: 15 amino acids. Looked up from germline, CDR1 is MDHEN and CDR2 is SYDVKM. The CDR3 region has the DNA TGTGCCAGCAGTCGGCAGGGTCCTAGCACAGATACGCAGTATTTT. It translates to CASSRQGPSTDTQYF.

This sequence joins TRBV4-3 and TRBJ2-7, with TRBD2 identical over 14 bases. The germline V gene has CDR1 LGHNA and CDR2 YSLEER. The CDR3 totals 15 residues. Trimming removed 3 bases from V and 5 bases from J; junction bases left unmatched: 3. CDR3 coding DNA: TGCGCCAGCAGCCAGATGACTAGCGGGAGGGACGAGCAGTACTTC. Translated, it gives CASSQMTSGRDEQYF.

This chain connects TRBV19 to TRBJ2-6; a possible D gene is TRBD1 (6 bases). V lost 5 bases, J lost 4 bases, and 12 bases lay in between. The CDR3 is 15 amino acids. Germline V gene sequence: CDR1 LNHDA, CDR2 SQIVND (reference sequence). CDR3 in DNA: TGTGCCAGTAGTGGCAGGGGTTCAGGGGCCAACGTCCTGACTTTC. Amino acids: CASSGRGSGANVLTF.

V gene TRBV9 combines with J gene TRBJ1-4; D is uncertain. Per the germline V gene, CDR1 is SGDLS and CDR2 is YYNGEE. The CDR3 runs to 15 residues. The germline V and J ends were trimmed by 4 bases and 1 base, with 11 bases remaining between them. CDR3 amino acids: CASSPQEGTNEKLFF. Here the CDR3 DNA reads TGTGCCAGCAGCCCTCAGGAAGGAACTAATGAAAAACTGTTTTTT. The entire variable domain, with the rest obtained from reference TRBV9 and TRBJ1-4, is as follows: DSGVTQTPKHLITATGQRVTLRCSPRSGDLSVYWYQQSLDQGLQFLIQYYNGEERAKGNILERFSAQQFPDLHSELNLSSLELGDSALYFCASSPQEGTNEKLFFGSGTQLSVL.